This TCR beta chain originates from a study of metastatic and nonmetastatic thyroid tumors. The entire patient cohort was treatment-naive prior to thyroid surgery. TCRdb reanalyzed the PCR reads via MiXCR. The sample lists 4,000 or so clones, roughly 32% occurring once. This clonotype originated in a female donor with papillary thyroid cancer or a benign thyroid nodule (not recorded which). Some clones in this sample may be carry-over from other donors' samples. The sequenced sample consisted of adjacent normal tissue.

The CDR3 sequence is CASSPGGTGNEKLFF. CDR3 in DNA: TGTGCCAGCAGCCCGGGGGGGACAGGGAATGAAAAACTGTTTTTT. The chain is built from TRBV6-1 and TRBJ1-4, with 9 bases matching TRBD1. J was trimmed by 5 bases and V by 6 bases; bases with no gene match: 7. This CDR3 contains 15 residues. Per the germline V gene, CDR1 is MNHNS and CDR2 is SASEGT.